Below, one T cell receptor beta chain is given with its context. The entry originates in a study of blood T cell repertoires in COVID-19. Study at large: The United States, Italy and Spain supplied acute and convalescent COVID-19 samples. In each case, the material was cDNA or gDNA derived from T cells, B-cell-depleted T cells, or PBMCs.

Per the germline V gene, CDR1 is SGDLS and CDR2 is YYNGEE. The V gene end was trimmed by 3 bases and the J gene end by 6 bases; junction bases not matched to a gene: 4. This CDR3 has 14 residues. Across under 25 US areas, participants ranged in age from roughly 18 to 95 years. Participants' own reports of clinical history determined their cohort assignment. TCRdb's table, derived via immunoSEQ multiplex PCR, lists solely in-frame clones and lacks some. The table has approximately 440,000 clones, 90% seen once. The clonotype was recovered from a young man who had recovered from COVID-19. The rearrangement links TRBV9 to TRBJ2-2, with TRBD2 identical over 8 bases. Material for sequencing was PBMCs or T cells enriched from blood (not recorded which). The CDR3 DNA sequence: TGTGCCAGCAGCGCCCGGGGGGGCCCCGGGGAGCTGTTTTTT. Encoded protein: CASSARGGPGELFF.